These 20 T cell receptor beta chains came from one sample sequenced in a study of control samples from healthy donors and cancer patients. Sequenced by immunoSEQ multiplex PCR; TCRdb stores in-frame clones only, minus some. The repertoire has 130,000 or so clones, roughly 84% of them found once; the top ten carry approximately 3.2%. The material sequenced was blood. The receptors derive from a man aged 45 to 65 in good health.

Regarding this clone: A read error may produce the germline difference seen at one junction end. This sample includes further DNA sequences coding for the same CDR3. The rearrangement links TRBV6-5 to TRBJ1-4; 7 bases line up with TRBD1. Germline assignment: CDR1 MNHEY and CDR2 SVGAGI. This CDR3 region has 14 residues. This CDR3 is CASRGTATNEKLFF. CDR3 bases: TGCGCCAGCAGAGGGACAGCAACTAATGAAAAACTGTTTTTT.

The chain combines TRBV7-2 with TRBJ2-7; 7 bases align to TRBD2. Trimming at V came to 2 bases and at J to 4 bases, leaving 11 bases not matched to a gene. This CDR3 spans 16 amino acids. Germline V gene sequence: CDR1 SGHTA, CDR2 FQGNSA. CDR3: CASSLYMASGFYEQYF. The DNA of the CDR3 is TGTGCCAGCAGCTTATATATGGCTAGCGGATTTTACGAGCAGTACTTC.

The gene calls are TRBV9 and TRBJ2-3; possible D gene TRBD2, 6 bases. The CDR3 loop spans 15 amino acids. Germline assignment: CDR1 SGDLS and CDR2 YYNGEE. V was pared by 5 bases and J by 2 bases, with 15 bases between. DNA for the CDR3: TGTGCCAGCAGGAAACAACTAGCACTCACAGATACGCAGTATTTT. Translating gives CASRKQLALTDTQYF.

This clone was counted between two and nine times. CDR3 nucleotides: TGTGCCAGTAGTTTTGGGGGCCCACAAGAGACCCAGTACTTC. Its protein is CASSFGGPQETQYF. This chain links TRBV19 with TRBJ2-5, with D tentatively TRBD1 (6 bases). The CDR3 is 14 amino acids. Per germline, CDR1 LNHDA and CDR2 SQIVND (reference sequence). Trimming removed 5 bases from V and 2 bases from J, with 12 bases in between.

The V and J genes are TRBV9 and TRBJ2-3; no clear D gene. V was trimmed by 6 bases and J by 1 base, leaving 18 bases between them. Germline V CDR1 and CDR2: SGDLS, YYNGEE. The CDR3 totals 16 residues. This chain's CDR3 is CASTVGGQRRTDTQYF. DNA of the CDR3: TGTGCCAGCACCGTGGGTGGGCAGCGCCGCACAGATACGCAGTATTTT.

CDR3 loop: CASTPGQGGNTIYF. CDR3 nucleotides: TGTGCCAGCACCCCGGGACAGGGAGGAAACACCATATATTTT. The chain is built from TRBV19 and TRBJ1-3; 9 bases are a match to TRBD1. The CDR3 loop spans 14 amino acids. Germline CDR1 LNHDA, CDR2 SQIVND (reference sequence). V shed 9 bases and J 4 bases; nucleotides not matched to a gene: 7. The variable domain in full, with the rest retrieved from reference TRBV19 and TRBJ1-3, is DGGITQSPKYLFRKEGQNVTLSCEQNLNHDAMYWYRQDPGQGLRLIYYSQIVNDFQKGDIAEGYSVSREKKESFPLTVTSAQKNPTAFYLCASTPGQGGNTIYFGEGSWLTVV.

This rearrangement joins TRBV28 to TRBJ1-1, with TRBD1 identical over 7 bases. This CDR3 comprises 16 residues. The V gene's germline CDR1 is MDHEN and CDR2 SYDVKM. Trimming took 6 bases from V and 0 from J; bases not matched to a gene: 10. Here the CDR3 reads CASSPEGARMNTEAFF. The CDR3 bases are TGTGCCAGCAGCCCCGAGGGGGCACGCATGAACACTGAAGCTTTCTTT.

This chain uses TRBV19 with TRBJ1-2; the D is unclear. Germline CDR1 reads LNHDA; CDR2 reads SQIVND (reference sequence). The CDR3 sequence is 8 residues long. V was shortened by 11 bases and J by 3 bases, with 1 base between the two germline ends. As DNA, the CDR3 is TGTGCCGACTATGGCTACACCTTC. Protein sequence: CADYGYTF.

The gene calls are TRBV19 and TRBJ2-7; 12 bases agree with TRBD1. J lost 3 bases, V lost 5 bases, and 11 bases had no gene match. Germline V CDR1 and CDR2: LNHDA, SQIVND (reference sequence). The CDR3 loop spans 17 amino acids. The CDR3 loop is CASSGRDRGRESYEQYF. The CDR3 coding sequence is TGTGCCAGTAGTGGCCGGGACAGGGGGCGCGAGAGCTACGAGCAGTACTTC.

This clone was counted between two and nine times. V and J are TRBV28 and TRBJ1-5; D gene ambiguous. The CDR3 extends over 16 amino acids. The ends were cut back, 4 bases at V and 7 bases at J, with 20 bases in the middle. Germline lookup yields CDR1 MDHEN and CDR2 SYDVKM. The CDR3 protein is CASSSPLRVREQPQHF. CDR3 in DNA: TGTGCCAGCAGTTCCCCCTTGAGGGTGAGGGAACAGCCCCAGCATTTT. Based on the CDR3 plus reference TRBV28 and TRBJ1-5, the full variable domain is DVKVTQSSRYLVKRTGEKVFLECVQDMDHENMFWYRQDPGLGLRLIYFSYDVKMKEKGDIPEGYSVSREKKERFSLILESASTNQTSMYLCASSSPLRVREQPQHFGDGTRLSIL.

The V gene is TRBV5-1, the J gene TRBJ2-3; D might be TRBD2 (6 bases). The CDR3 has 14 amino acids. Germline V gene sequence: CDR1 SGHRS, CDR2 YFSETQ. V was clipped by 4 bases and J by 2 bases, with 11 bases between them. The CDR3 sequence: CASSQGLFTDTQYF. The CDR3 DNA reads as TGCGCCAGCAGCCAGGGACTGTTCACAGATACGCAGTATTTT.

The V and J genes are TRBV30 and TRBJ2-1, with 8 bases fitting TRBD2. With 1 base clipped from V and 7 bases from J, the junction kept 6 bases outside the gene matches. The germline V gene encodes CDR1 GTSNPN and CDR2 SVGIG (reference sequence). The CDR3 sequence is 14 residues long. The CDR3 loop reads CAWSAGGALNEQFF. In nucleotides, the CDR3 is TGTGCCTGGAGTGCGGGGGGGGCCTTGAATGAGCAGTTCTTC.

The count of this clone is one. The CDR3 is CASSLGMEGTEAFF. The CDR3, as DNA: TGTGCCAGCTCACTCGGGATGGAGGGCACTGAAGCTTTCTTT. The chain couples TRBV18 to TRBJ1-1, with unresolved D. Trimming removed 4 bases from V and 4 bases from J, with 13 bases in between. There are 14 residues in the CDR3. CDR1 is KGHSH, CDR2 LQKENI, per germline. The entire variable domain, with the rest obtained from reference TRBV18 and TRBJ1-1, is as follows: NAGVMQNPRHLVRRRGQEARLRCSPMKGHSHVYWYRQLPEEGLKFMVYLQKENIIDESGMPKERFSAEFPKEGPSILRIQQVVRGDSAAYFCASSLGMEGTEAFFGQGTRLTVV.

The gene calls are TRBV6-4 and TRBJ2-7; the D gene is possibly TRBD1 (6 bases). This CDR3 has 16 residues. The V and J ends lost 5 bases and 6 bases respectively, with 23 bases between them. Germline CDR1 MRHNA, CDR2 SNTAGT. The CDR3 protein is CASSQNDRHLICEQYF. The CDR3 nucleotides are TGTGCCAGCAGTCAGAACGACAGGCACTTAATCTGCGAGCAGTACTTC.

The chain is built from TRBV29-1 and TRBJ2-3; D unresolved. CDR3 length: 13 residues. The germline V gene encodes CDR1 SQVTM and CDR2 ANQGSEA. V lost 4 bases to trimming and J lost 0 bases, with 8 bases between them. CDR3 protein: CSVATSSTDTQYF. The CDR3 DNA follows: TGCAGCGTTGCCACCTCTAGCACAGATACGCAGTATTTT.

V gene TRBV7-2 combines with J gene TRBJ1-1, with D tentatively TRBD1 (6 bases). There are 14 residues in the CDR3. With 1 base removed from V and 4 bases from J, the gap between germline ends came to 10 bases. Germline values: CDR1 SGHTA, CDR2 FQGNSA. CDR3 in amino acids: CASSLEGGTTEAFF. The CDR3 DNA follows: TGTGCCAGCAGCTTAGAAGGGGGGACCACTGAAGCTTTCTTT.

The rearrangement uses TRBV6-5 and TRBJ2-5, with no clear D. This CDR3 is 11 amino acids long. Germline CDR1 reads MNHEY; CDR2 reads SVGAGI. V dropped 8 bases and J dropped 5 bases, with 9 bases sitting between them. DNA for the CDR3: TGTGCCAGCTATTCCGCGGAGACCCAGTACTTC. Its protein product is CASYSAETQYF.

The V and J genes are TRBV11-2 and TRBJ2-2, with D perhaps TRBD1 (7 bases). The germline V gene encodes CDR1 SGHAT and CDR2 FQNNGV. CDR3 length equals 18 residues. V gave up 0 bases and J gave up 4 bases, with 18 bases separating them. In nucleotides, the CDR3 is TGTGCCAGCAGCTTAGATGGGTGGAGGGGGCTGAGCACCGGGGAGCTGTTTTTT. This translates into CASSLDGWRGLSTGELFF.

This clone was detected once. The rearrangement uses TRBV11-3 and TRBJ2-5; D uncertain. The CDR3 contains 16 residues. Trimming took off 5 bases at V and 2 bases at J, with 18 bases between the two ends. Per the germline V gene, CDR1 is SGHNT and CDR2 is YENEEA. The CDR3 DNA sequence: TGTGCCAGCAGCCCCCTTAGATCAGTATCACAAGAGACCCAGTACTTC. Its translation: CASSPLRSVSQETQYF.

The chain recombines TRBV12-5 with TRBJ2-3; tentatively, D is TRBD2 (5 bases). V was cut by 0 bases and J by 5 bases, with 15 bases left in between. The CDR3 extends over 16 amino acids. Germline V lookup: CDR1 LGHNT, CDR2 FRNRAP. The CDR3 spells CASGLVSGGHKDTQYF. CDR3 nucleotides: TGTGCTAGTGGTTTGGTTTCGGGCGGGCACAAAGATACGCAGTATTTT.